This TCR beta chain was identified during a study of early T cells in non-severe SARS-CoV-2 infection. The CDR3 totals 13 residues. Germline V gives CDR1 GTSNPN, CDR2 SVGIG (reference sequence). V shed 0 bases and J shed 4 bases, with 6 bases lying between them. Remarks on this clonotype: What it binds is not known.

Individual cDNA molecules carried attached unique molecular identifiers. TCRdb used MiXCR to reprocess the 5' RACE reads, holding one entry per CDR3 protein. This sample has tens of thousands of distinct CDR3 sequences; 12% to 15% occur once, and the top ten carry under 8%. General study points: Missing private and CD4 specificities, VDJdb matching favored anti-spike CD8 responses.

Source material: whole blood. V and J are TRBV30 and TRBJ2-2; D unclear. The sequence was obtained from an adult who was a healthcare worker with PCR-confirmed SARS-CoV-2 infection or an uninfected control (not recorded which). The CDR3 reads CAWSVLTTGELFF. CDR3 nucleotides: TGTGCCTGGAGTGTGCTGACCACCGGGGAGCTGTTTTTT.